This TCR beta chain appears in the sequencing data of a study of blood T cells in healthy people across ages. General study results and limits: Diversity of TCR beta per million T cells declined in a roughly linear way with age.

For the second PCR, which ran for about 7 to 12 cycles, a sample-barcoded 5' primer and a J-beta primer mix were used. TCRdb reprocessed the 5' RACE reads via MiXCR and lists one record per CDR3 protein. This sample has about 1,600,000 distinct CDR3 sequences, with 40% to 50% found just once. As for this clonotype: As yet, its antigen is unknown.

The CDR3 has 14 amino acids. The V gene lost 2 bases and the J gene lost 2 bases, with 7 bases spanning the gap. The V gene's germline CDR1 is LGHDT and CDR2 YNNKEL (reference sequence). This TCR derives from a woman aged 18-29 years in good health. The rearrangement links TRBV3-1 to TRBJ2-1, with D unresolved. The sequenced sample consisted of blood. The CDR3 sequence: CASSQSETYNEQFF. Here the CDR3 DNA reads TGTGCCAGCAGCCAAAGCGAGACCTACAATGAGCAGTTCTTC.